This T cell receptor (beta chain) was recorded in a study of blood T cell repertoires in COVID-19. Study details: The cDNA or gDNA used as material had been derived from T cells, B-cell-depleted T cells, or PBMCs.

Assay: immunoSEQ multiplex PCR; the TCRdb copy retains only in-frame clones and omits some. The repertoire holds over 140,000 clones, with around 73% as singletons. Trimming took off 8 bases at V and 4 bases at J, with 19 bases between the two ends. There are 15 residues in the CDR3. Germline loops: CDR1 SNHLY, CDR2 FYNNEI. Sequenced: peripheral blood. The gene calls are TRBV2 and TRBJ2-3; D not certain. This receptor was identified in a woman aged 45 to 65 with active or convalescent COVID-19. The CDR3: CASGLGLGQADTQYF. CDR3 in DNA: TGTGCCAGCGGCCTTGGGCTGGGCCAGGCAGATACGCAGTATTTT.